The clone carrying this T cell receptor beta chain was detected only a few times. Its antigen is unknown. The sample is drawn from a study of molecular identifiers for immune sequencing clone quantification. Study-wide results and limits: Over 99% of CMV-specific effector molecules, but under 1% of naive ones, were in clones above 20 copies. Barcode-sharing identical TCR molecules could underestimate highly expanded clone sizes.

Previously described methods and listed TCR primers produced bulk TCR libraries. TCRdb redid the calling of the PCR reads with MiXCR, one entry per CDR3 protein. The repertoire holds about 320,000 distinct CDR3 sequences, with 20% to 25% as singletons. A CD8+CD4-CCR7+CD45RA+ gate was used to sort naive CD8 T cells. The CDR3 extends over 15 amino acids. Germline CDR1 is LNHDA and CDR2 is SQIVND (reference sequence). V dropped 1 base and J dropped 9; count of bases not matched to a gene: 7. Sequenced material: naive CD8+ T cells from blood, with Jurkat cell RNA spiked in. Stated subset: FACS-sorted CD8+CD4-CCR7+CD45RA+ naive T cells. This clonotype was obtained from a human donor in good health. Some libraries in this study had Jurkat cell RNA spiked in. The genes are TRBV19 and TRBJ1-5; 9 nucleotides align to TRBD1. The CDR3 DNA reads as TGTGCCAGTAGTATAGGGACAGGGGTGGGTCGGCCCCAGCATTTT. Translation: CASSIGTGVGRPQHF.